A selection of T cell receptor beta chains follows, all from one sample in a study of OX40 agonist ivuxolimab in advanced cancers. Produced via immunoSEQ multiplex PCR; TCRdb's table is partial and in-frame only. This table has 15,000 to 20,000 clones, around four fifths appearing once. Specimen: CD4+ or CD8+ T cells sorted from blood, collected in a trial of the OX40 agonist ivuxolimab. Receptors originate from an adult with an advanced solid tumor such as melanoma, head and neck, liver or kidney cancer. Each CDR3 is given with its conserved first and last residue. Fields, in order: J gene, V gene, CDR3 protein.

TRBJ1-2 TRBV7-8 CASSFDGNYGYTF
TRBJ2-1 TRBV6-5 CASSLRGEVHNEQFF
TRBJ1-3 TRBV9 CASSVDVRRGNTIYF
TRBJ2-7 TRBV10-3 CAISGGLAAYEQYF
TRBJ1-1 TRBV27 CASNIQGGTEAFF
TRBJ1-1 TRBV27 CASSFPGAAEAFF
TRBJ1-3 TRBV9 CASSVGVDSGNTIYF
TRBJ2-1 TRBV7-3 CASSDIGDNEQFF
TRBJ2-1 TRBV4-1 CASSQNYNEQFF
TRBJ1-1 TRBV4-1 CASSQDNTGGTEAFF
TRBJ2-5 TRBV6-6 CASSKDRPFQETQYF
TRBJ2-2 TRBV6-1 CASSLSRDTGELFF
TRBJ2-7 TRBV28 CATLYMDEQYF
TRBJ2-7 TRBV10-2 CASSELLNGSYEQYF
TRBJ2-3 TRBV7-9 CASSQTGGYTQYF
TRBJ2-2 TRBV11-3 CASSLNPGTAYTGELFF
TRBJ2-3 TRBV5-6 CASSLVGTGSDTQYF
TRBJ1-2 TRBV19 CATRDRSNYGYTF
TRBJ1-1 TRBV9 CASSELGVLNTEAFF
TRBJ1-2 TRBV5-6 CASSLGILNQGEVSYGYTF
TRBJ2-7 TRBV27 CASSLPYSYEQYF
TRBJ1-4 TRBV7-9 CASSLGWQGNEKLFF
TRBJ2-3 TRBV19 CASSEGLEPFTDTQYF
TRBJ2-2 TRBV5-4 CASTSGTGFGELFF
TRBJ2-7 TRBV2 CACRQGVSYEQYF
TRBJ2-3 TRBV28 CASSLRAGQSTDTQYF
TRBJ2-1 TRBV11-2 CASSFGGLGFEQFF
TRBJ2-7 TRBV11-2 CASSLGSPYEQYF
TRBJ2-7 TRBV4-1 CASSQTGTGVHEQYF
TRBJ1-5 TRBV2 CASSEAHRANHQPQHF
TRBJ2-7 TRBV29-1 CSVAGLAGASYEQYF
TRBJ2-7 TRBV5-8 CASSLSGRLYEQYF
TRBJ2-1 TRBV5-1 CASSLEGLDYYNEQFF
TRBJ2-5 TRBV19 CASSIKGTAWETQYF